This is a list of T cell receptor beta chains from one sample in a study of graft-versus-host responses after intestinal transplantation. No antigen has been identified for these receptors. The repertoire was sequenced with immunoSEQ multiplex PCR; TCRdb's copy has only in-frame clones and lacks some. The sample holds about 59,000 clones, around 93% seen once. The sample in question was unstimulated CD4+ T cells sorted from spleen or lymph node cells, obtained before transplant. All receptors come from a human donor who was the organ donor for an intestinal transplant. The CDR3 runs from the conserved cysteine through the conserved F or W. The order of the fields is V gene, J gene, clone size, D gene, CDR3 DNA, CDR3 protein. D genes are given only for firm matches. The size of a clone is reported for some rows only, either as once, few or many, or as a class for expanded clones.

v_call: TRBV14; j_call: TRBJ2-7; clone_size: -; d_call: -; cdr3_nt: TGTGCCAGCAGCCAAGAAAGAGGTTGGAGAGGGAACGAGCAGTACTTC; cdr3_aa: CASSQERGWRGNEQYF
v_call: TRBV7-2; j_call: TRBJ2-5; clone_size: -; d_call: TRBD2; cdr3_nt: TGTGCCAGCAGCTTGGGGAGCGGGGGGGCCACAGAGACCCAGTACTTC; cdr3_aa: CASSLGSGGATETQYF
v_call: TRBV7-2; j_call: TRBJ2-7; clone_size: -; d_call: TRBD1; cdr3_nt: TGTGCCAGCAGCTTAGGGCCGGGACAGGGGTTCGAGCAGTACTTC; cdr3_aa: CASSLGPGQGFEQYF
v_call: TRBV19; j_call: TRBJ1-5; clone_size: few; d_call: -; cdr3_nt: TGTGCCAGTAGTACAGGGGGCAATCAGCCCCAGCATTTT; cdr3_aa: CASSTGGNQPQHF
v_call: TRBV10-3; j_call: TRBJ2-2; clone_size: -; d_call: -; cdr3_nt: TGTGCCACCCAGGTGAACACCGGGGAGCTGTTTTTT; cdr3_aa: CATQVNTGELFF
v_call: TRBV9; j_call: TRBJ2-1; clone_size: once; d_call: -; cdr3_nt: TGTGCCAGCAGCCCACTAGTGGGGGCCCCCCCCTACAATGAGCAGTTCTTC; cdr3_aa: CASSPLVGAPPYNEQFF
v_call: TRBV21-1; j_call: TRBJ2-3; clone_size: once; d_call: -; cdr3_nt: TGTGCCAGCAGCAAAGTAGCGGGGGCCGCAGATACGCAGTATTTT; cdr3_aa: CASSKVAGAADTQYF
v_call: TRBV7-7; j_call: TRBJ2-1; clone_size: once; d_call: TRBD2; cdr3_nt: TGTGCTAGCAGCTTGTTAGCGGGGGATTACAATGAGCAGTTCTTC; cdr3_aa: CASSLLAGDYNEQFF
v_call: TRBV18; j_call: TRBJ1-2; clone_size: -; d_call: TRBD1; cdr3_nt: TGTGCCAGCTCACCCCAGGGGGGCCTTCAGAACTATGGCTACACCTTC; cdr3_aa: CASSPQGGLQNYGYTF
v_call: TRBV10-3; j_call: TRBJ2-1; clone_size: -; d_call: TRBD2; cdr3_nt: TGTGCCATCAGTGCCCCCGGGGGGGCGGGGTACAATGAGCAGTTCTTC; cdr3_aa: CAISAPGGAGYNEQFF
v_call: TRBV5-5; j_call: TRBJ2-3; clone_size: -; d_call: -; cdr3_nt: TGTGCCAGCAGCTTGTGGGGGACAGATACGCAGTATTTT; cdr3_aa: CASSLWGTDTQYF
v_call: TRBV27; j_call: TRBJ2-6; clone_size: -; d_call: -; cdr3_nt: TGTGCCAGCAGCTTACTGGGGCAGGGGGGGTCTGGGGCCAACGTCCTGACTTTC; cdr3_aa: CASSLLGQGGSGANVLTF
v_call: TRBV4-3; j_call: TRBJ1-1; clone_size: -; d_call: -; cdr3_nt: TGCGCCAGCAGCCAAGTAGGCTACACTGAAGCTTTCTTT; cdr3_aa: CASSQVGYTEAFF
v_call: TRBV14; j_call: TRBJ2-7; clone_size: once; d_call: -; cdr3_nt: TGTGCCAGCAGCCAAGAATGGCCCTACGAGCAGTACTTC; cdr3_aa: CASSQEWPYEQYF
v_call: TRBV6-4; j_call: TRBJ2-3; clone_size: -; d_call: -; cdr3_nt: TGTGCCAGCATCGGGGAGAGAGATACGCAGTATTTT; cdr3_aa: CASIGERDTQYF
v_call: TRBV10-3; j_call: TRBJ2-5; clone_size: -; d_call: -; cdr3_nt: TGTGCCATCAGTGACCCGCGGGCCCGAGGGGCCCAGTACTTC; cdr3_aa: CAISDPRARGAQYF
v_call: TRBV5-1; j_call: TRBJ1-1; clone_size: few; d_call: TRBD1; cdr3_nt: TGCGCCAGCAGCCTCCCGCCGGGACAGGGATGGAGCACTGAAGCTTTCTTT; cdr3_aa: CASSLPPGQGWSTEAFF
v_call: TRBV11-2; j_call: TRBJ1-3; clone_size: -; d_call: -; cdr3_nt: TGTGCCAGCAGCTTAGCTGGGACTGGAAACACCATATATTTT; cdr3_aa: CASSLAGTGNTIYF
v_call: TRBV9; j_call: TRBJ2-3; clone_size: -; d_call: TRBD2; cdr3_nt: TGTGCCAGCAGCTTTTCCGGCGGGGGGGGAGATACGCAGTATTTT; cdr3_aa: CASSFSGGGGDTQYF
v_call: TRBV4-1; j_call: TRBJ1-1; clone_size: -; d_call: -; cdr3_nt: TGCGCCAGCAGCCAAGATCAAGGGAGGTACACTGAAGCTTTCTTT; cdr3_aa: CASSQDQGRYTEAFF
v_call: TRBV5-4; j_call: TRBJ2-3; clone_size: -; d_call: TRBD2; cdr3_nt: TGTGCCAGCAGAGCGGGGGGCCATAGCACAGATACGCAGTATTTT; cdr3_aa: CASRAGGHSTDTQYF
v_call: TRBV5-6; j_call: TRBJ1-1; clone_size: -; d_call: TRBD1; cdr3_nt: TGTGCCAGCAGCTTGGGACAGGGTCTCTCGGCAGCTTTCTTT; cdr3_aa: CASSLGQGLSAAFF
v_call: TRBV5-8; j_call: TRBJ2-5; clone_size: -; d_call: TRBD1; cdr3_nt: TGTGCCAGCAGCTTCCCCCTGACAGGGAGAGAAGAGACCCAGTACTTC; cdr3_aa: CASSFPLTGREETQYF
v_call: TRBV19; j_call: TRBJ2-2; clone_size: -; d_call: TRBD2; cdr3_nt: TGTGCCAGTAGTGTCCAGCGGGGAGCGAACACCGGGGAGCTGTTTTTT; cdr3_aa: CASSVQRGANTGELFF
v_call: TRBV7-2; j_call: TRBJ2-7; clone_size: -; d_call: -; cdr3_nt: TGTGCCAGCAGCTACAGGGATTTCGAGCAGTACTTC; cdr3_aa: CASSYRDFEQYF
v_call: TRBV2; j_call: TRBJ2-5; clone_size: -; d_call: TRBD2; cdr3_nt: TGTGCCAGCAGCGTCCTGGCGGGGGGGCGAGAGACCCAGTACTTC; cdr3_aa: CASSVLAGGRETQYF
v_call: TRBV28; j_call: TRBJ1-1; clone_size: -; d_call: -; cdr3_nt: TGTGCCAGCAGCGGGGAGGGTTTCCCTGAAGCTTTCTTT; cdr3_aa: CASSGEGFPEAFF